These T cell receptor beta chains were read from a single sample in a study of blood T cell repertoires in COVID-19. Method: immunoSEQ multiplex PCR; TCRdb's copy keeps in-frame clones and lacks some. The table records about 190,000 clones, around 80% of them present only once. The sample taken for sequencing was PBMCs or T cells enriched from blood (not recorded which). These receptor sequences come from a woman between 45 and 60 years old who had recovered from COVID-19. The CDR3 runs from the conserved cysteine through the conserved F or W. Each record gives: clone size, V gene, J gene, D gene, CDR3 protein, CDR3 DNA. The D gene is left open where the match is weak. Part of the rows lack a size; the others show once, few, many or a class for expanded clones.

>.|TRBV5-1|TRBJ1-3|.
CASSLDQGSGNTIYF
TGCGCCAGCAGCTTGGATCAGGGTAGTGGAAACACCATATATTTT
>.|TRBV19|TRBJ1-2|.
CASSPIGTPVQANYGYTF
TGTGCCAGTAGTCCCATAGGGACACCCGTTCAAGCTAACTATGGCTACACCTTC
>.|TRBV7-9|TRBJ2-3|TRBD2
CASSSGTSGTPSTDTQYF
TGTGCCAGCAGCTCCGGGACTAGCGGAACTCCTAGCACAGATACGCAGTATTTT
>.|TRBV21-1|TRBJ2-7|.
CASSGRDKVYEQYF
TGTGCCAGCAGCGGCCGGGACAAGGTCTACGAGCAGTACTTC
>.|TRBV19|TRBJ2-3|.
CASSITRVVSTDTQYF
TGTGCCAGTAGTATAACCAGGGTGGTTAGCACAGATACGCAGTATTTT
>.|TRBV6-2/TRBV6-3|TRBJ2-4|.
CASSYGAARSNIQYF
TGTGCCAGCAGTTACGGGGCGGCTAGGTCAAACATTCAGTACTTC
>few|TRBV7-6|TRBJ1-4|TRBD1
CASSTEDRVDEKLFF
TGTGCCAGCAGCACCGAGGACAGGGTGGACGAGAAACTGTTTTTT
>.|TRBV6-4|TRBJ2-1|.
CASSDWLGSSYNEQFF
TGTGCCAGCAGTGACTGGCTGGGGAGCTCCTACAATGAGCAGTTCTTC
>.|TRBV19|TRBJ1-4|.
CASSTGGTTNEKLFF
TGTGCCAGTAGTACGGGAGGTACAACTAATGAAAAACTGTTTTTT
>few|TRBV7-6|TRBJ2-3|.
CASSPEVRVTDTQYF
TGTGCCAGCAGCCCAGAGGTTCGGGTTACAGATACGCAGTATTTT
>few|TRBV5-5|TRBJ2-7|.
CASSLGPGVQYEQYF
TGTGCCAGCAGCTTGGGTCCAGGGGTGCAATACGAGCAGTACTTC
>few|TRBV5-1|TRBJ1-2|.
CASSLGVDSNYGYTF
TGCGCCAGCAGCTTGGGGGTCGACAGTAACTATGGCTACACCTTC